Presented here are 28 T cell receptor beta chains from one specimen sequenced in a study of blood T cell repertoires in COVID-19. Measured with immunoSEQ multiplex PCR; TCRdb has only the in-frame clones, and not every one. The data contain about 380,000 clones, over 75% of them singletons. The sample comprised PBMCs or T cells enriched from blood (not recorded which). The origin of the receptors is a man younger than 40 who had recovered from COVID-19.

This clone occurred a few times. The V gene is TRBV3-1 (or the pseudogene TRBV3-2), the J gene TRBJ2-5; 8 positions agree with TRBD1. CDR3 length: 17 residues. CDR1 LGHDT and CDR2 YNNKEL come from the germline V gene (reference sequence). The V and J ends lost 3 bases and 3 bases, in that order; junction bases with no gene match: 12. This CDR3 is CASSHPWTGLAEETQYF. For the CDR3, the DNA is TGTGCCAGCAGCCATCCCTGGACAGGGTTGGCAGAAGAGACCCAGTACTTC.

The genes are TRBV5-5 and TRBJ1-1; D is perhaps TRBD1 (6 bases). V lost 1 base and J lost 5, with 15 bases in between. CDR1 is SGHKS, CDR2 YYEKEE, per germline (reference sequence). The CDR3 is made up of 15 amino acids. CDR3 protein: CASSLTGGGGTEAFF. In DNA, the CDR3 is TGTGCCAGCAGCTTGACCGGGGGAGGGGGAACTGAAGCTTTCTTT.

This clone was detected a few times. The chain links TRBV28 to TRBJ1-2; TRBD1 agrees at 12 bases. The CDR3 consists of 14 residues. The germline V gene encodes CDR1 MDHEN and CDR2 SYDVKM. The ends lost 6 bases at V and 8 bases at J; junction bases unmatched: 7. The DNA of the CDR3 is TGTGCCAGCAGACCGGGACAGGGGGCGTGGGGCTACACCTTC. As protein: CASRPGQGAWGYTF.

The chain uses TRBV6-5 and TRBJ1-4; 8 nucleotides line up with TRBD1. The CDR3 is 15 residues long. V lost 8 bases to trimming and J lost 6 bases; unmatched junction nucleotides: 11. The germline V gene has CDR1 MNHEY and CDR2 SVGAGI. For the CDR3, the DNA is TGTGCCAGCCGGCTCTGGACAGGGATGGATGAAAAACTGTTTTTT. Translation: CASRLWTGMDEKLFF.

The chain joins TRBV5-5 to TRBJ1-5; D call uncertain. Germline loops: CDR1 SGHKS, CDR2 YYEKEE (reference sequence). This CDR3 region has 12 residues. V dropped 3 bases and J dropped 5 bases, with 6 bases sitting between them. In nucleotides, the CDR3 is TGTGCCAGCAGCTCGAGCTATCAGCCCCAGCATTTT. It encodes CASSSSYQPQHF.

V usage is TRBV27 and J usage is TRBJ1-6; TRBD1 matches 9 bases. J lost 12 bases, V lost 6 bases, and 9 bases had no gene match. In germline, CDR1 is MNHEY, CDR2 SMNVEV (reference sequence). This CDR3 is built from 14 residues. This CDR3 reads CASRRTGEGRPLHF. For the CDR3, the DNA is TGTGCCAGCAGGAGGACAGGGGAGGGGAGACCCCTCCACTTT.

This clone was recorded once. The chain employs TRBV2 and TRBJ2-3, with D unclear. Trimming left V 0 bases short and J 4 bases short, with 8 bases between. The length of the CDR3 is 14 residues. CDR1 and CDR2 (germline): SNHLY, FYNNEI. Here the CDR3 reads CASSEAGRADTQYF. The CDR3 nucleotides are TGTGCCAGCAGTGAAGCAGGCCGGGCAGATACGCAGTATTTT.

The rearrangement uses TRBV7-3 and TRBJ2-3; D remains ambiguous. CDR3 length: 13 amino acids. Germline lookup yields CDR1 SGHTA and CDR2 FQGTGA. Trimming shortened V by 6 bases and J by 3 bases, and 10 bases separated the two germline ends. The CDR3 loop reads CASRLSGTDTQYF. The CDR3 nucleotides read TGTGCCAGCAGGTTGTCCGGTACAGATACGCAGTATTTT.

The chain carries TRBV19 and TRBJ2-2; tentative D call: TRBD1 (5 bases). The CDR3 is made up of 14 amino acids. V was clipped by 6 bases and J by 1 base, with 9 bases between them. Germline CDR1 reads LNHDA; CDR2 reads SQIVND (reference sequence). The CDR3 is CASSLRGNTGELFF. The CDR3 DNA sequence: TGTGCCAGTAGCCTAAGGGGGAACACCGGGGAGCTGTTTTTT.

This sequence joins TRBV7-2 and TRBJ1-1, with 8 nucleotides matching TRBD1. Germline lookup yields CDR1 SGHTA and CDR2 FQGNSA. V was pared by 2 bases and J by 0 bases, with 8 bases of the junction left unmatched. This CDR3 has 17 amino acids. The CDR3 loop is CASSLRQGQGLNTEAFF. The CDR3, as DNA: TGTGCCAGCAGCTTAAGACAGGGGCAAGGGCTGAACACTGAAGCTTTCTTT.

A single count supports this clone. The V and J genes are TRBV20-1 and TRBJ1-1; D remains ambiguous. The V end lost 4 bases, the J end lost 8 bases, and 8 bases lay between the germline ends. The CDR3 is made up of 10 amino acids. CDR1 DFQATT and CDR2 SNEGSKA come from the germline V gene (reference sequence). The CDR3 loop reads CSANEFEAFF. The CDR3 DNA is TGCAGTGCTAACGAGTTCGAAGCTTTCTTT.

The gene calls are TRBV10-3 and TRBJ2-7; D is perhaps TRBD2 (7 bases). The V gene's germline CDR1 is ENHRY and CDR2 SYGVKD. This CDR3 is built from 13 residues. Trimming removed 7 bases from V and 0 bases from J, with 10 bases in between. The CDR3: CAITGGSSYEQYF. As DNA, the CDR3 is TGTGCCATCACGGGGGGCAGCTCCTACGAGCAGTACTTC.

V usage is TRBV5-1 and J usage is TRBJ2-7, with D tentatively TRBD2 (6 bases). CDR3 length: 13 residues. The germline V gene has CDR1 SGHRS and CDR2 YFSETQ. V was pared by 5 bases and J by 3 bases, with 12 bases between. Here the CDR3 reads CASRGLTYYEQYF. CDR3 coding DNA: TGCGCCAGCAGGGGACTCACTTACTACGAGCAGTACTTC.

This clone appeared once. J is TRBJ1-2 and V is TRBV30; TRBD1 is a possible D gene (5 bases). The CDR3 length is 15 residues. V was shortened by 3 bases and J by 1 base, with 15 bases between the two germline ends. Germline V CDR1 and CDR2: GTSNPN, SVGIG (reference sequence). The CDR3 DNA reads TGTGCCTGGAGCCGAGGAGGGGAACTTAACTATGGCTACACCTTC. Translation: CAWSRGGELNYGYTF.

The V and J genes are TRBV12-5 and TRBJ1-1; the D is unclear. The CDR3 has 15 amino acids. V was pared by 5 bases and J by 6 bases, with 19 bases between. Germline V gene data show CDR1 as LGHNT and CDR2 as FRNRAP. In nucleotides, the CDR3 is TGTGCTAGTGGTCCGGGCGACCTAGCCACGCCTGAAGCTTTCTTT. As protein: CASGPGDLATPEAFF.

The chain links TRBV13 to TRBJ2-3, with no clear D. Germline assignment: CDR1 PRHDT and CDR2 FYEKMQ (reference sequence). The CDR3 is 16 amino acids. The V end lost 0 bases, the J end lost 0 bases, and 10 bases lay between the germline ends. The CDR3 region has the DNA TGTGCCAGCAGCTTAGGGGGCTACCTCAGCACAGATACGCAGTATTTT. As protein: CASSLGGYLSTDTQYF.

The rearrangement uses TRBV5-1 and TRBJ2-3; D may be TRBD1 (5 bases). CDR3 length: 16 residues. Germline-derived CDR1 and CDR2 are SGHRS and YFSETQ. Trimming removed 0 bases from V and 4 bases from J, with 15 bases in between. This CDR3 reads CASSLGRGRWADTQYF. CDR3 nucleotide sequence: TGCGCCAGCAGCTTGGGAAGGGGAAGGTGGGCAGATACGCAGTATTTT.

The rearrangement uses TRBV9 and TRBJ2-2, with D uncertain. V was pared by 6 bases and J by 2 bases, with 11 bases between. This CDR3 region has 14 residues. Germline values: CDR1 SGDLS, CDR2 YYNGEE. The CDR3 region is CASTHTGNTGELFF. The CDR3 coding sequence is TGTGCCAGCACCCATACGGGTAACACCGGGGAGCTGTTTTTT.

V gene TRBV3-1 (or the pseudogene TRBV3-2) combines with J gene TRBJ1-1, with D possibly TRBD1 on 6 matching bases. The CDR3 is made up of 14 amino acids. CDR1 is LGHDT and CDR2 is YNNKEL in the germline V gene (reference sequence). Trimming cost V 6 bases and J 0 bases, with 11 bases left between them. The CDR3 is CASRQQGVNTEAFF. The CDR3 bases are TGTGCCAGCAGACAACAGGGTGTGAACACTGAAGCTTTCTTT.

V usage is TRBV21-1 and J usage is TRBJ2-7; the D call of TRBD1 is as the table states it, not checked on the DNA. TRBV21-1 corresponds to a pseudogene. The CDR3 totals 15 residues. CDR3 residues: CASSTDRGDSYEQYF. DNA of the CDR3: TGTGCCAGCAGCACCGACAGGGGAGACTCCTACGAGCAGTACTTC.

The chain has TRBV2 and TRBJ2-7; D gene uncertain. The germline V gene has CDR1 SNHLY and CDR2 FYNNEI. The CDR3 has 11 amino acids. The V end lost 2 bases, the J end lost 6 bases, and 5 bases lay between the germline ends. CDR3 residues: CASSEILEQYF. CDR3 DNA sequence: TGTGCCAGCAGTGAAATACTCGAGCAGTACTTC.

Of note for this clone: Other DNA sequences from this sample encode an identical CDR3 as well. The J gene is TRBJ1-1, the V gene TRBV5-1; 8 bases are shared with TRBD1. After removal of 0 bases from V and 5 bases from J, the junction contained 3 bases not matched to a gene. Germline loops: CDR1 SGHRS, CDR2 YFSETQ. The CDR3 consists of 14 residues. This chain's CDR3 is CASSLGQGATEAFF. CDR3 sequence (DNA): TGCGCCAGCAGCTTGGGGCAGGGGGCAACTGAAGCTTTCTTT.

The chain combines TRBV12-5 with TRBJ2-7; D is unresolved. Between the trimmed V and J ends, which lost 2 bases and 3 bases, there was a span of 8 bases. CDR1 is LGHNT, CDR2 FRNRAP, per germline. This CDR3 contains 13 residues. The CDR3 loop reads CASGLFLGYEQYF. The CDR3 DNA is TGTGCTAGTGGTTTGTTCCTAGGCTACGAGCAGTACTTC.

The CDR3 sequence is CASSPLGTGNYGYTF. CDR3 nucleotide sequence: TGTGCCAGCAGCCCCCTGGGGACAGGGAACTATGGCTACACCTTC. The chain links TRBV9 to TRBJ1-2; 9 bases line up with TRBD1. Trimming removed 4 bases from V and 2 bases from J; junction bases left unmatched: 6. The CDR3 loop spans 15 amino acids. CDR1 is SGDLS, CDR2 YYNGEE, per germline.

The V gene is TRBV9, the J gene TRBJ2-7; D call uncertain. The CDR3 totals 15 residues. Germline CDR1 SGDLS, CDR2 YYNGEE. The germline V and J ends were trimmed by 1 base and 3 bases, with 14 bases remaining between them. The CDR3 sequence is CASSVQVGLLYEQYF. The DNA of the CDR3 is TGTGCCAGCAGCGTACAAGTGGGCTTGCTCTACGAGCAGTACTTC.

This clone is a singleton in its sample. The genes are TRBV6-2 or TRBV6-3 and TRBJ1-5, with 8 bases that match TRBD1. Germline V gene sequence: CDR1 MNHEY, CDR2 SVGEGT. After removal of 6 bases from V and 8 bases from J, the junction contained 12 bases not matched to a gene. The length of the CDR3 is 15 residues. The DNA of the CDR3 is TGTGCCAGCAGCTTGACAGGGGCCGTCGTCGAGCCCCAGCATTTT. Translation: CASSLTGAVVEPQHF.

The V call is TRBV11-3, the J call TRBJ1-6; D is perhaps TRBD1 (5 bases). The CDR3 contains 18 residues. Trimming shortened V by 0 bases and J by 4 bases, and 16 bases separated the two germline ends. Germline-derived CDR1 and CDR2 are SGHNT and YENEEA. The CDR3 DNA reads as TGTGCCAGCAGCTTAGATAAGCAGGGTGGATTTTATAATTCACCCCTCCACTTT. Encoded protein: CASSLDKQGGFYNSPLHF.

This sequence joins TRBV6-1 and TRBJ2-2; D may be TRBD2 (7 bases). V dropped 3 bases and J dropped 5 bases, with 13 bases sitting between them. Germline V gives CDR1 MNHNS, CDR2 SASEGT. The CDR3 consists of 15 residues. The CDR3 DNA is TGTGCCAGCAGTGACCATGGGGGGGCAACCGGGGAGCTGTTTTTT. Translating it yields CASSDHGGATGELFF.